What follows are 32 T cell receptor beta chains derived from one specimen sequenced in a study of CD8+CD57+ T cells in acquired aplastic anemia. Genomic DNA provided the template from which TCR beta VDJ and CDR3 profiles were obtained. TCRdb recomputed calls from the reads with MiXCR, one row per CDR3 protein. The sample shows around 430,000 distinct CDR3 sequences, roughly a third of them seen only once. Individuals selected for sequencing had exhibited CD8+CD57+ cell expansion on flow cytometry. Sequencing was carried out using sorted CD4+, CD8+, or CD8+CD57+ T cells (not recorded which) from PBMCs. These receptors all stem from a human donor with aplastic anemia.

This clonotype was detected only a few times. Lacking the conserved final phenylalanine or tryptophan, this CDR3 likely reflects a read error. This chain connects TRBV10-2 to TRBJ1-6; D possibly corresponds to TRBD1 (5 bases). With 2 bases removed from V and 7 bases from J, the gap between germline ends came to 12 bases. In germline, CDR1 is WSHSY, CDR2 SAAADI. The CDR3 has 15 amino acids. CDR3 protein: CASSEAGGDNSPLHL. The CDR3 nucleotides read TGCGCCAGCAGTGAGGCGGGGGGAGACAATTCACCCCTCCACCTC.

In this sample, this clonotype turned up once. The gene calls are TRBV2 and TRBJ2-7; D remains ambiguous. CDR3 size: 11 residues. V dropped 9 bases and J dropped 12 bases, with 18 bases sitting between them. Looked up from germline, CDR1 is SNHLY and CDR2 is FYNNEI. In DNA form, the CDR3 reads TGTGCCAGTCCTGGACCCAAACGAATGTACTTC. Translating it yields CASPGPKRMYF.

This clonotype was observed many times. The chain couples TRBV15 to TRBJ2-7, with 8 bases that match TRBD1. The CDR3 spans 15 residues. The V gene end was trimmed by 1 base and the J gene end by 4 bases; junction bases not matched to a gene: 6. The V gene's germline CDR1 is LNHNV and CDR2 YYDKDF (reference sequence). This chain's CDR3 is CATSRGTGNLYEQYF. CDR3 DNA: TGTGCCACCAGCAGAGGGACAGGGAATCTATACGAGCAGTACTTC.

Note on this clonotype: This sequence may be a read error, since a much larger clone differs from it by one base. The rearrangement joins TRBV6-1 to TRBJ1-5, with D hard to call. Trimming shortened V by 5 bases and J by 6 bases, and 11 bases separated the two germline ends. Germline V gene sequence: CDR1 MNHNS, CDR2 SASEGT. The CDR3 covers 13 residues. DNA for the CDR3: TGTGCCAGCAGTCCACCGGTCGGTCAGCCCCAGCATTTT. Its translation is CASSPPVGQPQHF.

This clonotype was recorded at least ten times. V usage is TRBV5-1 and J usage is TRBJ2-5; 8 nucleotides line up with TRBD2. Germline V lookup: CDR1 SGHRS, CDR2 YFSETQ. CDR3 length: 14 amino acids. Unmatched junction bases numbered 7, after V lost 4 bases and J lost 5 bases. For the CDR3, the DNA is TGCGCCAGCAGCCCGGGGGGGCCAGGGGAGACCCAGTACTTC. Protein product: CASSPGGPGETQYF.

J is TRBJ1-2 and V is TRBV20-1, with D possibly TRBD1 on 5 matching bases. Between the trimmed V and J ends, which lost 0 bases and 3 bases, there was a span of 14 bases. The CDR3 totals 15 residues. Germline CDR1 DFQATT, CDR2 SNEGSKA (reference sequence). DNA of the CDR3: TGCAGTGCTAGAGATGTCGGGGGTTCGGACTATGGCTACACCTTC. This codes for CSARDVGGSDYGYTF.

This clonotype was counted only a few times. The chain's CDR3 is CASSQPGLRSMEALHF. The CDR3, as DNA: TGTGCCAGCAGCCAACCGGGACTACGGTCTATGGAGGCCCTCCACTTT. The chain joins TRBV7-2 to TRBJ1-6, with D possibly being TRBD1 (5 bases). Germline V gene data show CDR1 as SGHTA and CDR2 as FQGNSA. The CDR3 contains 16 residues. Trimming took off 5 bases at V and 14 bases at J, with 25 bases between the two ends. Filled out from reference TRBV7-2 and TRBJ1-6, the complete variable domain reads GAGVSQSPSNKVTEKGKDVELRCDPISGHTALYWYRQSLGQGLEFLIYFQGNSAPDKSGLPSDRFSAERTGGSVSTLTIQRTQQEDSAVYLCASSQPGLRSMEALHFGNGTRLTVT.

The chain employs TRBV14 and TRBJ2-1; D is perhaps TRBD2 (5 bases). The ends were cut back, 2 bases at V and 2 bases at J, with 7 bases in the middle. Looked up from germline, CDR1 is SGHDN and CDR2 is FVKESK. The CDR3 loop spans 14 amino acids. The DNA for the CDR3 is TGTGCCAGCAGCCAAAGGAGGACCTACAATGAGCAGTTCTTC. Translation: CASSQRRTYNEQFF.

Comment on this clonotype: The CDR3 end shows no conserved phenylalanine or tryptophan, and so a read error is likely. The DNA is omitted, as the CDR3 cannot be located on it reliably, and the CDR3 follows TCRdb's listing. The chain recombines TRBV4-3 with TRBJ2-7. The germline gives CDR1 LGHNA, CDR2 YSLEER. Inclusive of both ends, the CDR3 amounts to 9 amino acids. CDR3 protein: CASSQDHIQ.

This clonotype was seen only a few times. V gene TRBV14 combines with J gene TRBJ1-3, with D unclear. Trimming pared 0 bases from V and 1 base from J, leaving 10 bases between. Looked up from germline, CDR1 is SGHDN and CDR2 is FVKESK. The CDR3 is made up of 16 amino acids. CDR3 protein: CASSQDYGGSGNTIYF. CDR3 DNA sequence: TGTGCCAGCAGCCAAGATTACGGCGGTTCTGGAAACACCATATATTTT.

The chain has TRBV20-1 and TRBJ1-4; D gene uncertain. Germline V gene data show CDR1 as DFQATT and CDR2 as SNEGSKA (reference sequence). Trimming left V 4 bases short and J 10 bases short, with 10 bases between. The CDR3 is 11 amino acids. The CDR3 spells CSATEVGKLFF. The CDR3 nucleotides read TGCAGTGCTACCGAAGTAGGAAAACTGTTTTTT.

This clonotype turned up a few times. This rearrangement joins TRBV20-1 to TRBJ2-7; TRBD1 matches 7 bases. Per germline, CDR1 DFQATT and CDR2 SNEGSKA (reference sequence). The CDR3 runs 15 residues. Germline trimming cut 1 base from V and 1 base from J; bases unmatched to any gene: 7. The CDR3 loop is CSARVGAGGSYEQYF. The CDR3 region has the DNA TGCAGTGCTAGAGTGGGAGCAGGGGGTTCCTACGAGCAGTACTTC.

This clonotype occurred many times. The chain uses TRBV2 and TRBJ2-5, with TRBD2 identical over 11 bases. Germline CDR1 is SNHLY and CDR2 is FYNNEI. The CDR3 sequence is 15 residues long. V was clipped by 4 bases and J by 2 bases; unmatched bases: 3. CDR3 residues: CASSVLAGEQETQYF. The CDR3 coding sequence is TGTGCCAGCAGTGTACTAGCGGGGGAGCAAGAGACCCAGTACTTC. The complete variable domain, with remaining parts taken from reference TRBV2 and TRBJ2-5, reads EPEVTQTPSHQVTQMGQEVILRCVPISNHLYFYWYRQILGQKVEFLVSFYNNEISEKSEIFDDQFSVERPDGSNFTLKIRSTKLEDSAMYFCASSVLAGEQETQYFGPGTRLLVL.

This clonotype was seen ten or more times. This chain connects TRBV10-1 to TRBJ2-6; D not certain. With 3 bases removed from V and 0 bases from J, the gap between germline ends came to 0 bases. The CDR3 totals 13 residues. The germline V gene has CDR1 WNHNN and CDR2 SYGVQD (reference sequence). CDR3 bases: TGCGCCAGCAGTGACTCTGGGGCCAACGTCCTGACTTTC. It translates to CASSDSGANVLTF.

J is TRBJ2-7 and V is TRBV18; a possible D gene is TRBD1 (5 bases). Looked up from germline, CDR1 is KGHSH and CDR2 is LQKENI. The V end was cut by 6 bases, the J end by 5 bases, with 20 bases between. The CDR3 totals 15 residues. The CDR3 region is CASSRRVGEWDEQYF. CDR3 bases: TGTGCCAGCTCCCGACGGGTAGGGGAATGGGACGAGCAGTACTTC.

The table lists this clonotype with a few counts. The rearrangement uses TRBV5-4 and TRBJ1-5; D ambiguous. Trimming cost V 0 bases and J 2 bases, with 9 bases left between them. Germline V lookup: CDR1 SGHNT, CDR2 YYREEE (reference sequence). The CDR3 covers 15 residues. The CDR3 region is CASSLGGEGNQPQHF. DNA of the CDR3: TGTGCCAGCAGCTTGGGCGGGGAGGGCAATCAGCCCCAGCATTTT.

The genes are TRBV20-1 and TRBJ1-6; D gene unclear. V was trimmed by 3 bases and J by 10 bases, leaving 16 bases between them. The V gene's germline CDR1 is DFQATT and CDR2 SNEGSKA (reference sequence). The CDR3 spans 14 residues. The CDR3 spells CSARESDWGSPLHF. The DNA for the CDR3 is TGCAGTGCTAGGGAAAGCGACTGGGGATCACCCCTCCACTTT.

This chain joins TRBV20-1 and TRBJ2-1; 8 bases map to TRBD1. The CDR3 has 13 amino acids. Trimming at V came to 7 bases and at J to 8 bases, leaving 10 bases not matched to a gene. Germline CDR1 reads DFQATT; CDR2 reads SNEGSKA (reference sequence). Here the CDR3 reads CSESPGGRDEQFF. In DNA form, the CDR3 reads TGCAGTGAATCCCCAGGGGGCAGAGATGAGCAGTTCTTC.

The rearrangement uses TRBV19 and TRBJ1-5; tentative D call: TRBD1 (5 bases). This CDR3 contains 16 residues. V was pared by 5 bases and J by 7 bases, with 21 bases between. The germline gives CDR1 LNHDA, CDR2 SQIVND (reference sequence). The CDR3 reads CASSSPQGGGTQPQHF. In nucleotides, the CDR3 is TGTGCCAGTAGTTCACCCCAGGGTGGGGGGACCCAGCCCCAGCATTTT.

This clonotype was counted ten times or more. The chain carries TRBV9 and TRBJ1-6, with D tentatively TRBD1 (5 bases). With 0 bases removed from V and 10 bases from J, the gap between germline ends came to 8 bases. CDR3 length: 13 amino acids. Germline CDR1 reads SGDLS; CDR2 reads YYNGEE. DNA for the CDR3: TGTGCCAGCAGCGTAGGGGGGGGATCACCCCTCCACTTT. Translated: CASSVGGGSPLHF.

V gene TRBV2 combines with J gene TRBJ1-2, with 8 bases fitting TRBD1. After removal of 2 bases from V and 7 bases from J, the junction contained 6 bases not matched to a gene. Germline CDR1 reads SNHLY; CDR2 reads FYNNEI. The CDR3 covers 14 residues. The CDR3 region is CASSESGQVRGYTF. The CDR3 coding sequence is TGTGCCAGCAGTGAATCGGGACAGGTACGTGGCTACACCTTC. Full variable domain (outside the CDR3, taken from reference TRBV2 and TRBJ1-2): EPEVTQTPSHQVTQMGQEVILRCVPISNHLYFYWYRQILGQKVEFLVSFYNNEISEKSEIFDDQFSVERPDGSNFTLKIRSTKLEDSAMYFCASSESGQVRGYTFGSGTRLTVV.

The sample holds many counts of this clonotype. J is TRBJ1-3 and V is TRBV15, with D maybe TRBD1 (5 bases). The CDR3 runs 14 residues. Trimming took 6 bases from V and 0 from J, leaving 9 bases between them. Per the germline V gene, CDR1 is LNHNV and CDR2 is YYDKDF (reference sequence). For the CDR3, the DNA is TGTGCCACCAGTCCAGGGATCTCTGGAAACACCATATATTTT. This sequence encodes CATSPGISGNTIYF.

There are a few counts of this clonotype. The J gene is TRBJ2-3, the V gene TRBV9, with D possibly matching TRBD1 (6 bases). The CDR3 extends over 15 amino acids. Germline lookup yields CDR1 SGDLS and CDR2 YYNGEE. V lost 2 bases, J lost 4 bases, and 14 bases lay in between. This CDR3 is CASSVRPDSPDTQYF. CDR3 sequence (DNA): TGTGCCAGCAGCGTCCGACCGGACAGTCCAGATACGCAGTATTTT.

This rearrangement joins TRBV4-1 to TRBJ1-1; D gene unclear. Germline CDR1 reads MGHRA; CDR2 reads YSYEKL. The germline V and J ends were trimmed by 0 bases and 2 bases, with 13 bases remaining between them. This CDR3 is built from 16 residues. The CDR3 loop is CASSQDFGSVNTEAFF. The CDR3 DNA follows: TGCGCCAGCAGCCAAGATTTTGGCAGCGTTAACACTGAAGCTTTCTTT.

This chain connects TRBV7-8 to TRBJ1-3; 10 bases are shared with TRBD1. The CDR3 covers 17 residues. Germline V CDR1 and CDR2: SGHVS, FQNEAQ. Losses at the gene ends were 2 bases for V and 2 bases for J; bases not matched to a gene: 6. CDR3 nucleotide sequence: TGTGCCAGCAGCTTAATGGGGACAGGGGCGCCTGGAAACACCATATATTTT. It specifies CASSLMGTGAPGNTIYF.

This clonotype showed up many times. Mismatch with germline at one junction end may stem from a read error. The CDR3 DNA follows: TGTGCCAGTAATTCTGGGACAGTCTATAATTCACCCTTCCACTTT. Translated: CASNSGTVYNSPFHF. V and J are TRBV19 and TRBJ1-6, with 7 bases identical to TRBD1. There are 15 residues in the CDR3. Per the germline V gene, CDR1 is LNHDA and CDR2 is SQIVND (reference sequence).

A single count supports this clonotype. The rearrangement links TRBV12-5 to TRBJ2-7, with no clear D. The assigned J gene may be wrong: the sequence end matches TRBJ2-1 better. CDR1 and CDR2 (germline): LGHNT, FRNRAP. The CDR3 contains 12 residues. CDR3 residues: CASGLFQGEQFF. DNA for the CDR3: TGTGCTAGTGGTTTGTTTCAAGGTGAGCAGTTCTTC.

On this clonotype itself: A much larger clone differs by one base, so this may be a read error. V gene TRBV12-3 or TRBV12-4 combines with J gene TRBJ1-2; D remains unclear. This CDR3 is 13 amino acids long. For the CDR3, the DNA is TGTGCCAGCAGCCAAGACGACGCCTATGGCCACACCTTC. As protein: CASSQDDAYGHTF.

This clonotype was seen at least ten times. The CDR3 protein is CASRLDRNYGYTF. The DNA of the CDR3 is TGTGCCAGCAGGTTGGACAGAAACTATGGCTACACCTTC. The chain recombines TRBV12-3 or TRBV12-4 with TRBJ1-2, with a possible D match to TRBD1 (6 bases). V dropped 6 bases and J dropped 2 bases, with 10 bases sitting between them. The CDR3 totals 13 residues.

A note on this clonotype: At one boundary the junction diverges from the germline segment, which might be a read error. The CDR3: CASSYGGAGDSPLHF. The CDR3 nucleotides are TGTGCCAGCAGTTACGGGGGGGCCGGGGATTCACCCCTCCACTTT. V and J are TRBV10-3 and TRBJ1-6, with D maybe TRBD1 (6 bases). The germline V gene has CDR1 ENHRY and CDR2 SYGVKD. This CDR3 is built from 15 residues.

This clonotype has a handful of counts. The genes are TRBV16 and TRBJ1-2; TRBD1 matches at 8 bases. The length of the CDR3 is 16 residues. CDR1 KGHSY and CDR2 FQNENV come from the germline V gene. V shed 2 bases, J shed 4 bases, and the junction held 9 bases outside the gene matches. The CDR3 DNA follows: TGTGCCAGCAGCCAACCCGACAGGGGACCCCTCTATGGCTACACCTTC. Protein product: CASSQPDRGPLYGYTF. Combining the CDR3 with reference TRBV16 and TRBJ1-2 gives the whole variable domain GEEVAQTPKHLVRGEGQKAKLYCAPIKGHSYVFWYQQVLKNEFKFLISFQNENVFDETGMPKERFSAKCLPNSPCSLEIQATKLEDSAVYFCASSQPDRGPLYGYTFGSGTRLTVV.

The chain couples TRBV11-1 to TRBJ2-3; either TRBD1 or TRBD2 may fit D (5 bases each). The V gene's germline CDR1 is SGHAT and CDR2 FQDESV (reference sequence). Trimming pared 8 bases from V and 4 bases from J, leaving 19 bases between. The CDR3 length is 15 residues. The CDR3 bases are TGTGCCAGCGGGTTTGATTATCGGGACGCAGATACGCAGTATTTT. Amino acids: CASGFDYRDADTQYF.